The 29 T cell receptor beta chains below all came from one sample that was sequenced in a study of T-cell memory formation after mild COVID-19. TCRdb used MiXCR to reprocess the 5' RACE reads, holding one entry per CDR3 protein. The sample lists about 470,000 distinct CDR3 sequences, roughly 18% occurring once. Material for sequencing was PBMCs or a T cell subset sorted from them (not recorded which). Receptor source: an adult woman who had mild COVID-19 (a few samples of this study predate the infection). Cell type and time point are not known.

This clonotype was detected only a few times. The chain couples TRBV7-2 to TRBJ2-3, with TRBD2 matching 9 bases. The CDR3 totals 16 residues. Trimming removed 1 base from V and 2 bases from J; junction bases left unmatched: 4. The germline V gene has CDR1 SGHTA and CDR2 FQGNSA. The CDR3 here is CASSLGGGRATDTQYF. CDR3 DNA: TGTGCCAGCAGCTTAGGCGGCGGGAGGGCCACAGATACGCAGTATTTT.

This chain connects TRBV7-8 to TRBJ1-5; D is perhaps TRBD1 (5 bases). Germline V gene lookup returns CDR1 SGHVS and CDR2 FQNEAQ. The CDR3 has 14 amino acids. V lost 0 bases, J lost 5 bases, and 8 bases lay in between. CDR3 loop: CASSLALGDQPQHF. CDR3 nucleotides: TGTGCCAGCAGCTTAGCCCTGGGGGATCAGCCCCAGCATTTT.

This chain joins TRBV5-8 and TRBJ1-5; 9 nucleotides line up with TRBD1. In germline, CDR1 is SGHTS, CDR2 YDEGEE. This CDR3 region has 15 residues. With V trimmed by 0 bases and J by 4 bases, 2 bases remained unmatched. The CDR3 protein is CASSLDRGPNQPQHF. CDR3 coding DNA: TGTGCCAGCAGCTTGGACAGGGGGCCAAATCAGCCCCAGCATTTT.

This clonotype was observed once. The chain combines TRBV12-3 or TRBV12-4 with TRBJ2-1; TRBD1 is a possible D gene (5 bases). This CDR3 spans 17 amino acids. Trimming pared 7 bases from V and 4 bases from J, leaving 23 bases between. The DNA for the CDR3 is TGTGCCAGCACCCTAAGGACAATGCAGGGCGCATACAATGAGCAGTTCTTC. Residues: CASTLRTMQGAYNEQFF.

The rearrangement uses TRBV7-2 and TRBJ2-2; no firm D call. V lost 5 bases and J lost 3, with 10 bases in between. The CDR3 length is 14 residues. The germline V gene has CDR1 SGHTA and CDR2 FQGNSA. The CDR3 region has the DNA TGTGCCAGCAGCCACAAGCTCTACACCGGGGAGCTGTTTTTT. Protein sequence: CASSHKLYTGELFF.

The chain employs TRBV20-1 and TRBJ2-7; the match to TRBD2 covers 9 bases. Trimming cost V 5 bases and J 6 bases; bases outside gene matches: 11. CDR3 length: 14 residues. Germline V gene sequence: CDR1 DFQATT, CDR2 SNEGSKA (reference sequence). CDR3 sequence reads: CSAYSGLAFAEQYF. DNA for the CDR3: TGCAGTGCTTATTCGGGACTAGCTTTCGCCGAGCAGTACTTC.

V gene TRBV7-6 combines with J gene TRBJ2-7, with 7 bases that match TRBD2. Per germline, CDR1 SGHVS and CDR2 FNYEAQ. J lost 2 bases, V lost 4 bases, and 11 bases had no gene match. The CDR3 has 16 amino acids. CDR3 loop: CASSSLSGAPPYEQYF. CDR3 sequence (DNA): TGTGCCAGCAGCTCCCTAAGCGGGGCTCCCCCCTACGAGCAGTACTTC. Looking up the rest from reference TRBV7-6 and TRBJ2-7 gives the full variable domain: GAGVSQSPRYKVTKRGQDVALRCDPISGHVSLYWYRQALGQGPEFLTYFNYEAQQDKSGLPNDRFSAERPEGSISTLTIQRTEQRDSAMYRCASSSLSGAPPYEQYFGPGTRLTVT.

This chain uses TRBV7-2 with TRBJ2-7; no definite D call. CDR1 is SGHTA, CDR2 FQGNSA, per germline. Trimming pared 3 bases from V and 4 bases from J, leaving 10 bases between. The CDR3 has 13 residues. CDR3 sequence: CASSFTMTYEQYF. DNA for the CDR3: TGTGCCAGCAGCTTCACTATGACTTACGAGCAGTACTTC. The complete variable domain, with remaining parts taken from reference TRBV7-2 and TRBJ2-7, reads GAGVSQSPSNKVTEKGKDVELRCDPISGHTALYWYRQSLGQGLEFLIYFQGNSAPDKSGLPSDRFSAERTGGSVSTLTIQRTQQEDSAVYLCASSFTMTYEQYFGPGTRLTVT.

The chain uses TRBV14 and TRBJ2-1; 7 bases are shared with TRBD2. The CDR3 has 12 amino acids. Trimming removed 1 base from V and 11 bases from J; junction bases left unmatched: 2. Germline V gives CDR1 SGHDN, CDR2 FVKESK. Here the CDR3 reads CASSQVGGKQFF. The CDR3 bases are TGTGCCAGCAGCCAAGTCGGGGGGAAGCAGTTCTTC. Supplemented by reference TRBV14 and TRBJ2-1, the full variable domain reads EAGVTQFPSHSVIEKGQTVTLRCDPISGHDNLYWYRRVMGKEIKFLLHFVKESKQDESGMPNNRFLAERTGGTYSTLKVQPAELEDSGVYFCASSQVGGKQFFGPGTRLTVL.

This clonotype showed up just once. The chain is built from TRBV7-8 and TRBJ2-7, with D perhaps TRBD2 (5 bases). The CDR3 totals 15 residues. Germline V CDR1 and CDR2: SGHVS, FQNEAQ. Trimming shortened V by 5 bases and J by 5 bases, and 19 bases separated the two germline ends. Here the CDR3 reads CASSTTGLLGDEQYF. CDR3 nucleotides: TGTGCCAGCAGCACAACCGGACTCCTTGGCGACGAGCAGTACTTC. Using reference TRBV7-8 and TRBJ2-7 for the parts outside the CDR3, the full variable domain is GAGVSQSPRYKVAKRGQDVALRCDPISGHVSLFWYQQALGQGPEFLTYFQNEAQLDKSGLPSDRFFAERPEGSVSTLKIQRTQQEDSAVYLCASSTTGLLGDEQYFGPGTRLTVT.

This clonotype was picked up many times. CDR3 coding DNA: TGTGCCAGCAGTTTAAGGGAGAACTATGGCTACACCTTC. It codes for CASSLRENYGYTF. The V gene is TRBV12-3 or TRBV12-4, the J gene TRBJ1-2; D is ambiguous. The ends were cut back, 2 bases at V and 2 bases at J, with 6 bases in the middle. CDR3 size: 13 residues.

This clonotype was detected many times. The chain links TRBV7-9 to TRBJ2-7; TRBD1 matches 7 bases. The CDR3 is 15 amino acids. V trimming: 5 bases; J trimming: 0 bases; junction bases outside the gene matches: 7. The germline gives CDR1 SEHNR, CDR2 FQNEAQ (reference sequence). The CDR3 DNA reads TGTGCCAGCAGCCCCCGGGACAGCAGCTCCTACGAGCAGTACTTC. This translates into CASSPRDSSSYEQYF.

V and J are TRBV2 and TRBJ1-5; possible D gene TRBD1, 6 bases. This CDR3 spans 17 amino acids. Germline V gene lookup returns CDR1 SNHLY and CDR2 FYNNEI. The ends were cut back, 3 bases at V and 6 bases at J, with 21 bases in the middle. The CDR3 region is CASSDRGGAGTGQPQHF. The DNA of the CDR3 is TGTGCCAGCAGTGACCGCGGGGGGGCAGGGACCGGTCAGCCCCAGCATTTT.

V usage is TRBV18 and J usage is TRBJ1-1; possibly TRBD1 for D (6 bases). The CDR3 contains 15 residues. V was pared by 5 bases and J by 3 bases, with 16 bases between. Germline values: CDR1 KGHSH, CDR2 LQKENI. The DNA of the CDR3 is TGTGCCAGCTCAGAGGGGGTCCTAACGGACACTGAAGCTTTCTTT. This codes for CASSEGVLTDTEAFF.

The chain combines TRBV7-6 with TRBJ1-6; maybe TRBD1 (6 bases). With 5 bases removed from V and 2 bases from J, the gap between germline ends came to 13 bases. The CDR3 extends over 16 amino acids. The germline V gene encodes CDR1 SGHVS and CDR2 FNYEAQ. CDR3 DNA sequence: TGTGCCAGCAGCCTTACAGGGCAGGCCTATAATTCACCCCTCCACTTT. Its translation is CASSLTGQAYNSPLHF.

This clonotype was seen a handful of times. The J gene is TRBJ2-2, the V gene TRBV5-1; 11 bases match TRBD2. Germline V lookup: CDR1 SGHRS, CDR2 YFSETQ. The CDR3 covers 16 residues. V was pared by 2 bases and J by 2 bases, with 2 bases of the junction left unmatched. CDR3 nucleotide sequence: TGCGCCAGCAGCTTTAGCGGGGGGGCCAACACCGGGGAGCTGTTTTTT. The encoded protein is CASSFSGGANTGELFF.

In its sample, this clonotype was seen a few times. This rearrangement joins TRBV5-1 to TRBJ2-1, with D perhaps assigned TRBD1 or TRBD2 (5 bases each). Trimming shortened V by 6 bases and J by 0 bases, and 10 bases separated the two germline ends. This CDR3 contains 14 residues. The germline CDR1 and CDR2 sequences are SGHRS and YFSETQ. The CDR3 DNA reads TGCGCCAGCAACAAGGGGACCTCCTACAATGAGCAGTTCTTC. This codes for CASNKGTSYNEQFF.

V gene TRBV18 combines with J gene TRBJ1-2; D uncertain. Germline V gene data show CDR1 as KGHSH and CDR2 as LQKENI. V was trimmed by 4 bases and J by 1 base, leaving 10 bases between them. This CDR3 spans 14 amino acids. The CDR3 protein is CASSLEDLNYGYTF. The CDR3 DNA reads TGTGCCAGCTCACTAGAGGACCTTAACTATGGCTACACCTTC.

This clonotype was counted a few times. The chain has TRBV6-2 or TRBV6-3 and TRBJ1-1; 11 bases are a match to TRBD1. The trim removed 5 bases at V and 9 bases at J, leaving 8 bases unmatched. There are 14 residues in the CDR3. The germline gives CDR1 MNHEY, CDR2 SVGEGT. This CDR3 is CASSPPGTGGKAFF. For the CDR3, the DNA is TGTGCCAGCAGTCCCCCCGGGACAGGGGGAAAAGCTTTCTTT.

A few counts support this clonotype. The rearrangement joins TRBV6-1 to TRBJ1-2; TRBD1 agrees at 7 bases. Germline CDR1 is MNHNS and CDR2 is SASEGT. There are 15 residues in the CDR3. Trimming cost V 3 bases and J 4 bases; bases outside gene matches: 8. For the CDR3, the DNA is TGTGCCAGCAGTGAGAAGATGACAGGGTCCTATGGCTACACCTTC. Its translation: CASSEKMTGSYGYTF.

The J gene is TRBJ1-1, the V gene TRBV9; D gene uncertain. Germline assignment: CDR1 SGDLS and CDR2 YYNGEE. The ends were cut back, 4 bases at V and 0 bases at J, with 13 bases in the middle. This CDR3 comprises 15 residues. The CDR3 reads CASSPVPVMNTEAFF. The CDR3 DNA reads as TGTGCCAGCAGCCCCGTACCCGTCATGAACACTGAAGCTTTCTTT.

The genes are TRBV19 and TRBJ2-4; D may be TRBD1 (6 bases). Between the trimmed V and J ends, which lost 9 bases and 10 bases, there was a span of 19 bases. Germline-derived CDR1 and CDR2 are LNHDA and SQIVND (reference sequence). The CDR3 is made up of 13 amino acids. The DNA of the CDR3 is TGTGCCAGCTCAGGACAGACCCCATTGATTCAGTACTTC. It encodes CASSGQTPLIQYF. Combining the CDR3 with reference TRBV19 and TRBJ2-4 gives the whole variable domain DGGITQSPKYLFRKEGQNVTLSCEQNLNHDAMYWYRQDPGQGLRLIYYSQIVNDFQKGDIAEGYSVSREKKESFPLTVTSAQKNPTAFYLCASSGQTPLIQYFGAGTRLSVL.

A few counts support this clonotype. The CDR3 reads CASSPLGGRSSYEQYF. The CDR3 bases are TGTGCCAGCAGCCCCCTCGGGGGCCGGAGCTCCTACGAGCAGTACTTC. The gene calls are TRBV7-2 and TRBJ2-7; either TRBD1 or TRBD2 may supply D (6 bases each). Between the trimmed V and J ends, which lost 5 bases and 0 bases, there was a span of 17 bases. The CDR3 has 16 residues. CDR1 is SGHTA, CDR2 FQGNSA, per germline.

The rearrangement links TRBV6-5 to TRBJ1-1, with D possibly TRBD1 on 5 matching bases. Germline assignment: CDR1 MNHEY and CDR2 SVGAGI. This CDR3 is 13 amino acids long. Trimming stripped 2 bases from V and 4 bases from J, with 8 bases between. The CDR3 DNA reads TGTGCCAGCAGTTACGGGGCAGGCACTGAAGCTTTCTTT. Amino acid sequence: CASSYGAGTEAFF.

This clonotype showed up just a few times. This chain connects TRBV27 to TRBJ1-1; D might be TRBD1 (5 bases). The CDR3 length is 13 residues. Germline V CDR1 and CDR2: MNHEY, SMNVEV (reference sequence). The V gene lost 3 bases and the J gene lost 7 bases, with 12 bases spanning the gap. The DNA of the CDR3 is TGTGCCAGCAGTTTCGCCGGGGGAATTGAAGCTTTCTTT. It codes for CASSFAGGIEAFF.

Ten or more counts support this clonotype. The J gene is TRBJ2-3, the V gene TRBV7-2; D unresolved. Trimming removed 1 base from V and 0 bases from J, with 8 bases in between. This CDR3 has 15 amino acids. Germline-derived CDR1 and CDR2 are SGHTA and FQGNSA. CDR3: CASSLDTVSTDTQYF. The CDR3 DNA reads TGTGCCAGCAGCTTAGACACAGTTAGCACAGATACGCAGTATTTT.

The chain joins TRBV18 to TRBJ1-5; a possible D gene is TRBD1 (6 bases). Germline CDR1 KGHSH, CDR2 LQKENI. The CDR3 contains 14 residues. The V gene lost 6 bases and the J gene lost 5 bases, with 14 bases spanning the gap. The CDR3 reads CASSPTGYYQPQHF. The DNA for the CDR3 is TGTGCCAGCTCCCCCACAGGGTACTATCAGCCCCAGCATTTT.

This clonotype was observed a few times. This chain uses TRBV5-6 with TRBJ2-7; 9 bases line up with TRBD1. With V trimmed by 0 bases and J by 7 bases, 5 bases remained unmatched. This CDR3 has 14 residues. Germline V gene lookup returns CDR1 SGHDT and CDR2 YYEEEE. For the CDR3, the DNA is TGTGCCAGCAGCTTGGACAGGGGGCTGCGGGAGCAGTACTTC. It specifies CASSLDRGLREQYF.

The V gene is TRBV5-6, the J gene TRBJ2-3; D gene unclear. Germline V gene data show CDR1 as SGHDT and CDR2 as YYEEEE. Trimming left V 0 bases short and J 2 bases short, with 13 bases between. The CDR3 has 16 amino acids. The CDR3 region has the DNA TGTGCCAGCAGCTTGGACTTTTTACTCCTCACAGATACGCAGTATTTT. Translating it yields CASSLDFLLLTDTQYF.